These 2 T cell receptor beta chains came from one sample sequenced in a study of T cell repertoires in ileal Crohn's disease. The data were produced by immunoSEQ multiplex PCR, yet TCRdb's version contains in-frame clones alone and is incomplete. The sample gives approximately 9,400 clones, roughly 72% of which show up once; about 4.9% is in the top ten. Sequenced material: ileal tissue. Receptors originate from an adult with Crohn's disease.

This clone is a singleton in its sample. The V call is TRBV6-6, the J call TRBJ1-5; 9 nucleotides line up with TRBD1. The CDR3 totals 15 residues. With 7 bases clipped from V and 4 bases from J, the junction kept 8 bases outside the gene matches. Germline assignment: CDR1 MNHNY and CDR2 SVGAGI (reference sequence). The CDR3 bases are TGTGCCAGCACCCCGGACAGGGGATTAAATCAGCCCCAGCATTTT. Amino acids: CASTPDRGLNQPQHF.

Within the sample, this clone is medium-sized. This rearrangement joins TRBV7-9 to TRBJ2-7; 7 bases align to TRBD1. The germline V gene has CDR1 SEHNR and CDR2 FQNEAQ (reference sequence). Trimming took 3 bases from V and 4 from J; bases not matched to a gene: 6. This CDR3 contains 14 residues. CDR3 protein: CASSFEGGRYEQYF. The CDR3 DNA is TGTGCCAGCAGCTTTGAAGGGGGCAGGTACGAGCAGTACTTC.